This T cell receptor beta chain appears in the sequencing data of a study of T cell repertoires in aging, cancer and after chemotherapy. Study in general: Pre- and post-chemotherapy samples were paired from glioblastoma patients treated with temozolomide-based therapy. Study-level findings and limits: Compared with age-matched healthy donors, untreated hematological or solid cancer patients showed higher blood TCR clonality. In each cancer cohort, median generation probability increased across chemotherapy, suggesting thymic output rebounded.

This clonotype is medium-sized in the sample. Its matching antigen is unknown. TCR beta rearrangements were amplified from peripheral blood genomic DNA. A mixed TRB-A/B primer pool amplified rearranged TRB by multiplex touch-down PCR. From the multiplex PCR reads, TCRdb called clonotypes with MiXCR, one entry per CDR3 protein. This sample has 2,000 or so distinct CDR3 sequences, with roughly 17% found just once. In germline, CDR1 is KGHSH, CDR2 LQKENI. This CDR3 contains 16 residues. V shed 5 bases and J 7 bases; nucleotides not matched to a gene: 12. The genes are TRBV18 and TRBJ1-2; 11 bases are a match to TRBD1. This TCR was sampled from a human donor with a solid tumor. Sequences were obtained from blood. Written as DNA, the CDR3 is TGTGCCAGCTCATCAACCCTCGGACAGGGGGCCGGTGGCTACACCTTC. Translating gives CASSSTLGQGAGGYTF.